Sequencing of this TCR beta chain was carried out in a study of shared clonotypes between healthy human individuals. Study summary: The cohort had a couple of women and three men, ages 18 to 49. Notes on the study in general: Limited genetic and exposure-history diversity came from having few donors.

Comment on this clone: Its cognate antigen is unknown.

As processed by the authors: Owing to the provision of junction-only sequences devoid of quality scores by immunoSEQ, filtering differed. Profiled with immunoSEQ multiplex PCR; TCRdb holds only in-frame clones, not every one. The V and J calls and clone size come from that table; D and trimming were worked out from the DNA. The repertoire consists of some 690,000 clones, with about 90% occurring once and the leading ten covering more than 30%. V dropped 3 bases and J dropped 5 bases, with 10 bases sitting between them. The CDR3 has 13 amino acids. Germline V gene data show CDR1 as MGHDK and CDR2 as SYGVNS.

This TCR came from a man in his late teens or twenties in good health. Some clones in this sample may be carry-over from other donors' samples. The specimen sequenced was memory CD8+ T cells from PBMCs. Subset in this sample: CD45RO+ cells pooled with CCR7-negative TemRA cells. The rearrangement joins TRBV25-1 to TRBJ2-5; D is ambiguous. For the CDR3, the DNA is TGTGCCAGCAGTGACCGCCCGGCGGAGACCCAGTACTTC. The encoded protein is CASSDRPAETQYF.